This entry lists 7 T cell receptor beta chains sequenced from one sample in a study of blood T cell repertoires in COVID-19. The table came from immunoSEQ multiplex PCR; TCRdb's copy has only in-frame clones and leaves some out. The sample holds about 150,000 clones, about 80% seen once. The sequencing sample was made of peripheral blood. The origin of the receptors is a man between 70 and 80 years old with active or convalescent COVID-19.

The chain recombines TRBV7-2 with TRBJ2-1; 8 bases line up with TRBD2. Germline V lookup: CDR1 SGHTA, CDR2 FQGNSA. With V trimmed by 7 bases and J by 10 bases, 9 bases remained unmatched. The CDR3 is made up of 13 amino acids. CDR3 in amino acids: CASTVLRGGEQFF. DNA of the CDR3: TGTGCCAGCACCGTCCTCCGGGGGGGGGAGCAGTTCTTC.

This chain links TRBV13 with TRBJ2-1; possibly TRBD1 for D (6 bases). V lost 5 bases and J 5 bases, leaving 13 bases between the germline ends. Germline V CDR1 and CDR2: PRHDT, FYEKMQ (reference sequence). This CDR3 has 14 residues. CDR3 loop: CASSPATGDNEQFF. The CDR3 DNA reads as TGTGCCAGCAGCCCCGCGACAGGAGACAATGAGCAGTTCTTC. Looking up the rest from reference TRBV13 and TRBJ2-1 gives the full variable domain: AAGVIQSPRHLIKEKRETATLKCYPIPRHDTVYWYQQGPGQDPQFLISFYEKMQSDKGSIPDRFSAQQFSDYHSELNMSSLELGDSALYFCASSPATGDNEQFFGPGTRLTVL.

V is TRBV6-5 and J is TRBJ1-2; TRBD1 aligns across 7 bases. The CDR3 sequence is 12 residues long. The V and J ends lost 7 bases and 7 bases, in that order; junction bases with no gene match: 6. Germline V gene sequence: CDR1 MNHEY, CDR2 SVGAGI. The CDR3 region is CASKGAVSGYTF. Here the CDR3 DNA reads TGTGCCAGCAAGGGGGCTGTTAGTGGCTACACCTTC.

The V gene is TRBV5-1, the J gene TRBJ1-2; TRBD1 matches at 9 bases. Trimming took 4 bases from V and 4 from J; bases not matched to a gene: 5. Looked up from germline, CDR1 is SGHRS and CDR2 is YFSETQ. This CDR3 contains 14 residues. This CDR3 is CASSVGQGGYGYTF. The DNA of the CDR3 is TGCGCCAGCAGCGTGGGACAGGGTGGCTATGGCTACACCTTC.

As concerns this clone: This sample includes further DNA sequences coding for the same CDR3. This rearrangement joins TRBV7-2 to TRBJ2-1, with D maybe TRBD1 (6 bases). Germline lookup yields CDR1 SGHTA and CDR2 FQGNSA. CDR3 length: 15 amino acids. Trimming shortened V by 1 base and J by 0 bases, and 7 bases separated the two germline ends. The CDR3 here is CASSLVGGSYNEQFF. CDR3 DNA: TGTGCCAGCAGCTTAGTAGGGGGCTCCTACAATGAGCAGTTCTTC. The entire variable domain, with the rest obtained from reference TRBV7-2 and TRBJ2-1, is as follows: GAGVSQSPSNKVTEKGKDVELRCDPISGHTALYWYRQSLGQGLEFLIYFQGNSAPDKSGLPSDRFSAERTGGSVSTLTIQRTQQEDSAVYLCASSLVGGSYNEQFFGPGTRLTVL.

This clone was detected a few times. The rearrangement joins TRBV2 to TRBJ2-3; 7 nucleotides agree with TRBD2. V lost 6 bases and J lost 2; bases outside the gene matches: 2. Germline loops: CDR1 SNHLY, CDR2 FYNNEI. The CDR3 spans 13 residues. CDR3 sequence: CASRGTITDTQYF. CDR3 DNA: TGTGCCAGCAGAGGGACTATCACAGATACGCAGTATTTT. Variable domain in full (rest from reference TRBV2 and TRBJ2-3): EPEVTQTPSHQVTQMGQEVILRCVPISNHLYFYWYRQILGQKVEFLVSFYNNEISEKSEIFDDQFSVERPDGSNFTLKIRSTKLEDSAMYFCASRGTITDTQYFGPGTRLTVL.

This clone appeared a single time. V gene TRBV27 combines with J gene TRBJ2-4; TRBD2 might be the D (5 bases). V dropped 6 bases and J dropped 4 bases, with 10 bases sitting between them. This CDR3 spans 13 amino acids. Germline V CDR1 and CDR2: MNHEY, SMNVEV (reference sequence). CDR3 coding DNA: TGTGCCAGCAGCTCGGGGTCTAAAAACATTCAGTACTTC. Amino acids: CASSSGSKNIQYF.